One and the same sample provided the 20 T cell receptor beta chains below, sequenced in a study of shared clonotypes between healthy human individuals. The data were produced by immunoSEQ multiplex PCR, yet TCRdb's version contains in-frame clones alone and is incomplete. The top ten hold 0.35% to 0.5% of the sample, which has 2 million to 2.5 million clones, more than 85% seen once. The sequencing input was naive CD4+ T cells from PBMCs. Stated subset: CD45RA+ positively selected. The source of these receptors is a man between 18 and 35 years old in good health. Some clones in this sample may be carry-over from other donors' samples.

V gene TRBV27 combines with J gene TRBJ1-1; D not resolved. There are 14 residues in the CDR3. Trimming took off 0 bases at V and 6 bases at J, with 11 bases between the two ends. From germline, CDR1 is MNHEY and CDR2 SMNVEV (reference sequence). The CDR3 reads CASSLSGLWAEAFF. CDR3 nucleotide sequence: TGTGCCAGCAGTTTATCGGGTCTCTGGGCTGAAGCTTTCTTT.

Concerning this clone itself: Other DNA sequences in the same sample also yield this CDR3. The chain carries TRBV5-1 and TRBJ1-2; D is unresolved. Trimming pared 0 bases from V and 2 bases from J, leaving 11 bases between. Germline V gene sequence: CDR1 SGHRS, CDR2 YFSETQ. The CDR3 is made up of 15 amino acids. CDR3 bases: TGCGCCAGCAGCTTGGACCCAAGCACCAACTATGGCTACACCTTC. It encodes CASSLDPSTNYGYTF. The full variable domain, in which reference TRBV5-1 and TRBJ1-2 provide the parts outside the CDR3, is KAGVTQTPRYLIKTRGQQVTLSCSPISGHRSVSWYQQTPGQGLQFLFEYFSETQRNKGNFPGRFSGRQFSNSRSEMNVSTLELGDSALYLCASSLDPSTNYGYTFGSGTRLTVV.

The rearrangement uses TRBV28 and TRBJ2-7; perhaps TRBD1 as D (6 bases). Trimming removed 6 bases from V and 4 bases from J, with 10 bases in between. This CDR3 spans 12 amino acids. Germline V lookup: CDR1 MDHEN, CDR2 SYDVKM. CDR3 residues: CASRQGGYEQYF. DNA for the CDR3: TGTGCCAGCAGGCAAGGGGGATACGAGCAGTACTTC.

V and J are TRBV28 and TRBJ1-5; D unclear. The CDR3 consists of 12 residues. V lost 3 bases to trimming and J lost 13 bases, with 13 bases between them. Germline V CDR1 and CDR2: MDHEN, SYDVKM. CDR3 residues: CASSFSMGSQHF. The CDR3 DNA reads as TGTGCCAGCAGTTTCTCTATGGGCAGTCAGCATTTT.

The chain combines TRBV19 with TRBJ1-2; D is ambiguous. Germline CDR1 is LNHDA and CDR2 is SQIVND (reference sequence). V was cut by 9 bases and J by 7 bases, with 24 bases left in between. The CDR3 has 15 amino acids. The CDR3 spells CASHQLLTSRRGYTF. In nucleotides, the CDR3 is TGTGCCAGCCACCAGCTTCTGACGAGTCGGCGTGGCTACACCTTC.

This clone was seen more than once but under ten times. Different DNA sequences within this sample yield the same CDR3. This chain joins TRBV25-1 and TRBJ1-1; D remains ambiguous. The CDR3 is made up of 11 amino acids. V was trimmed by 4 bases and J by 7 bases, leaving 7 bases between them. CDR1 is MGHDK and CDR2 is SYGVNS in the germline V gene. The CDR3 DNA follows: TGTGCCAGCAGTGGAGGGTTTGAAGCTTTCTTT. It specifies CASSGGFEAFF.

The count of this clone is one. This sequence joins TRBV5-6 and TRBJ2-1; 9 nucleotides agree with TRBD2. Germline CDR1 and CDR2: SGHDT and YYEEEE. The CDR3 totals 13 residues. V gave up 4 bases and J gave up 10 bases; unmatched junction bases: 6. The CDR3 DNA follows: TGTGCCAGCAGCGCGGGGGGGACCTGGGAGCAGTTCTTC. Amino acids: CASSAGGTWEQFF.

The rearrangement joins TRBV27 to TRBJ2-2; D is possibly TRBD1 (5 bases). Trimming left V 6 bases short and J 6 bases short, with 26 bases between. This CDR3 is 18 amino acids long. The germline V gene has CDR1 MNHEY and CDR2 SMNVEV (reference sequence). The CDR3 protein is CASSRRIRGNVAAGELFF. The CDR3 DNA reads TGTGCCAGCAGCCGCCGTATTAGGGGTAACGTCGCCGCCGGGGAGCTGTTTTTT.

The chain links TRBV14 to TRBJ1-2, with unresolved D. The germline V gene has CDR1 SGHDN and CDR2 FVKESK. Deletions cut 4 bases from V and 6 bases from J, with 15 bases between. The CDR3 runs 14 residues. The CDR3 reads CASSRTPGINGYTF. The DNA of the CDR3 is TGTGCCAGCAGCCGGACCCCGGGGATAAATGGCTACACCTTC.

The chain joins TRBV7-8 to TRBJ1-3; D is uncertain. The CDR3 spans 16 residues. The V gene lost 1 base and the J gene lost 0 bases, with 10 bases spanning the gap. Germline V gives CDR1 SGHVS, CDR2 FQNEAQ. The CDR3 sequence is CASSLGPPSSGNTIYF. The CDR3 DNA reads as TGTGCCAGCAGCTTAGGACCTCCGAGCTCTGGAAACACCATATATTTT.

The rearrangement uses TRBV28 and TRBJ2-3; D is perhaps TRBD2 (7 bases). Germline V gene data show CDR1 as MDHEN and CDR2 as SYDVKM. The CDR3 is made up of 14 amino acids. V lost 3 bases and J lost 6, with 13 bases in between. CDR3: CASSLGGGWDTQYF. CDR3 nucleotide sequence: TGTGCCAGCAGTTTGGGAGGGGGTTGGGATACGCAGTATTTT. The full variable domain, in which reference TRBV28 and TRBJ2-3 provide the parts outside the CDR3, is DVKVTQSSRYLVKRTGEKVFLECVQDMDHENMFWYRQDPGLGLRLIYFSYDVKMKEKGDIPEGYSVSREKKERFSLILESASTNQTSMYLCASSLGGGWDTQYFGPGTRLTVL.

J is TRBJ2-3 and V is TRBV18, with 11 positions matching TRBD1. Germline lookup yields CDR1 KGHSH and CDR2 LQKENI. The CDR3 is made up of 18 amino acids. V shed 3 bases and J 1 base; nucleotides not matched to a gene: 9. CDR3 nucleotides: TGTGCCAGCTCACCCCTAACCGGACAGGGGGCTCGCACAGATACGCAGTATTTT. It specifies CASSPLTGQGARTDTQYF.

The V and J genes are TRBV9 and TRBJ2-1, with D unclear. CDR1 SGDLS and CDR2 YYNGEE come from the germline V gene. Trimming removed 2 bases at V and 5 bases at J, with 8 bases between. The CDR3 runs to 13 residues. The DNA of the CDR3 is TGTGCCAGCAGCGTTCGCCAGAACAATGAGCAGTTCTTC. Its translation: CASSVRQNNEQFF.

V usage is TRBV5-1 and J usage is TRBJ2-2; D is possibly TRBD1 (6 bases). V was trimmed by 4 bases and J by 0 bases, leaving 16 bases between them. Germline-derived CDR1 and CDR2 are SGHRS and YFSETQ. CDR3 size: 17 residues. The CDR3 bases are TGCGCCAGCAGCCCAAGGACAGACTCAGCGAACACCGGGGAGCTGTTTTTT. Protein sequence: CASSPRTDSANTGELFF.

The V gene is TRBV7-3, the J gene TRBJ2-1; 9 nucleotides align to TRBD2. In germline, CDR1 is SGHTA, CDR2 FQGTGA. Trimming cost V 5 bases and J 12 bases; bases outside gene matches: 8. The CDR3 totals 13 residues. CDR3 nucleotides: TGTGCCAGCAGCCCTAGCGGGACCACCCGGCAGTTCTTC. Its protein product is CASSPSGTTRQFF.

The chain has TRBV4-1 and TRBJ2-5, with D unresolved. The end of the DNA is better explained by TRBJ2-7, so the J call may be wrong. Per germline, CDR1 MGHRA and CDR2 YSYEKL. The CDR3 covers 14 residues. The DNA of the CDR3 is TGCGCCAGCAGCCAAGCAGCTAGCTCCTACGAGCAGTACTTC. Its translation: CASSQAASSYEQYF.

This sequence joins TRBV18 and TRBJ1-2; D is unresolved. V lost 6 bases and J lost 10, with 15 bases in between. The CDR3 is 12 residues long. Germline CDR1 is KGHSH and CDR2 is LQKENI. In DNA form, the CDR3 reads TGTGCCAGCTCCCCCGACCAGGTTCCCTACACCTTC. This codes for CASSPDQVPYTF.

V and J are TRBV6-6 and TRBJ1-1; 9 bases line up with TRBD1. Germline V gene lookup returns CDR1 MNHNY and CDR2 SVGAGI (reference sequence). The trim removed 6 bases at V and 1 base at J, leaving 6 bases unmatched. The CDR3 contains 15 residues. CDR3 coding DNA: TGTGCCAGCAGCAACCTGGGACAGGGGAACACTGAAGCTTTCTTT. Translated, it gives CASSNLGQGNTEAFF.

This clone was seen a handful of times. The chain employs TRBV7-9 and TRBJ1-1; 8 bases line up with TRBD1. V shed 5 bases and J 1 base; nucleotides not matched to a gene: 6. The CDR3 totals 15 residues. The germline CDR1 and CDR2 sequences are SEHNR and FQNEAQ (reference sequence). CDR3 in amino acids: CASSARQGKNTEAFF. The CDR3 coding sequence is TGTGCCAGCAGCGCGAGACAGGGGAAGAACACTGAAGCTTTCTTT.

The rearrangement joins TRBV5-1 to TRBJ2-7, with 8 positions matching TRBD1. With V trimmed by 3 bases and J by 0 bases, 8 bases remained unmatched. Germline lookup yields CDR1 SGHRS and CDR2 YFSETQ. CDR3 length equals 16 residues. In DNA, the CDR3 is TGCGCCAGCAGCTCAGGACAGGGCCAAATCTCCTACGAGCAGTACTTC. Translating it yields CASSSGQGQISYEQYF. Filled out from reference TRBV5-1 and TRBJ2-7, the complete variable domain reads KAGVTQTPRYLIKTRGQQVTLSCSPISGHRSVSWYQQTPGQGLQFLFEYFSETQRNKGNFPGRFSGRQFSNSRSEMNVSTLELGDSALYLCASSSGQGQISYEQYFGPGTRLTVT.